These 8 T cell receptor beta chains share one sample of origin, sequenced in a study of blood T cell repertoires in COVID-19. Assay: immunoSEQ multiplex PCR; the TCRdb copy retains only in-frame clones and omits some. The table has 150,000 to 200,000 clones, about 81% seen once. What was sequenced was peripheral blood. Receptor source: a woman older than 75 with COVID-19, enrolled during active disease.

The J gene is TRBJ1-1, the V gene TRBV9; no clear D. V was shortened by 0 bases and J by 1 base, with 4 bases between the two germline ends. Germline V gene sequence: CDR1 SGDLS, CDR2 YYNGEE. CDR3 length: 13 amino acids. CDR3 sequence (DNA): TGTGCCAGCAGCGTAGCGGGGAACACTGAAGCTTTCTTT. This translates into CASSVAGNTEAFF.

As for this clone: The limits of the CDR3 on the DNA are not certain, so only TCRdb's listed CDR3 is given. This chain uses TRBV3-1 (or the pseudogene TRBV3-2) with TRBJ2-7; the tabulated D call, TRBD1, remains unverified against the DNA. With termini counted, the CDR3 has 16 amino acids. Germline V gene lookup returns CDR1 LGHDT and CDR2 YNNKEL (reference sequence). The CDR3: CASSQVVQYFGYEQYF.

This chain connects TRBV15 to TRBJ2-1; 12 positions agree with TRBD2. The V gene end was trimmed by 6 bases and the J gene end by 6 bases; junction bases not matched to a gene: 6. In germline, CDR1 is LNHNV, CDR2 YYDKDF (reference sequence). This CDR3 has 15 amino acids. The CDR3 loop reads CATSFSSGGANEQFF. CDR3 nucleotides: TGTGCCACCAGTTTTTCTAGCGGGGGGGCCAATGAGCAGTTCTTC.

V gene TRBV28 combines with J gene TRBJ1-5; 9 bases are shared with TRBD1. Germline values: CDR1 MDHEN, CDR2 SYDVKM. The CDR3 consists of 12 residues. V was pared by 6 bases and J by 12 bases, with 6 bases of the junction left unmatched. For the CDR3, the DNA is TGTGCCAGCAGCAACCCGGGACAGGGCCAGCATTTT. Translation: CASSNPGQGQHF.

The gene calls are TRBV9 and TRBJ2-6; D is undetermined. The CDR3 extends over 16 amino acids. Germline CDR1 SGDLS, CDR2 YYNGEE. The V and J ends lost 2 bases and 4 bases respectively, with 13 bases between them. CDR3 bases: TGTGCCAGCAGCGTGCAAGGCGGAACCGGGGCCAACGTCCTGACTTTC. Encoded protein: CASSVQGGTGANVLTF.

The chain links TRBV2 to TRBJ2-7, with D possibly being TRBD2 (5 bases). The germline V and J ends were trimmed by 7 bases and 3 bases, with 13 bases remaining between them. Germline V gene sequence: CDR1 SNHLY, CDR2 FYNNEI. The CDR3 has 13 amino acids. CDR3 amino acids: CASTPGTGYEQYF. CDR3 nucleotides: TGTGCCAGCACGCCGGGAACGGGCTACGAGCAGTACTTC. Complete variable domain (other parts from reference TRBV2 and TRBJ2-7): EPEVTQTPSHQVTQMGQEVILRCVPISNHLYFYWYRQILGQKVEFLVSFYNNEISEKSEIFDDQFSVERPDGSNFTLKIRSTKLEDSAMYFCASTPGTGYEQYFGPGTRLTVT.

The V and J genes are TRBV20-1 and TRBJ2-1; 9 bases agree with TRBD2. V was clipped by 5 bases and J by 9 bases; unmatched bases: 11. The V gene's germline CDR1 is DFQATT and CDR2 SNEGSKA (reference sequence). The CDR3 contains 14 residues. The CDR3 reads CSARGLARDGEQFF. CDR3 nucleotides: TGCAGTGCTCGTGGACTAGCGAGGGACGGTGAGCAGTTCTTC.

The chain combines TRBV12-5 with TRBJ2-1; 10 positions match TRBD2. Trimming cost V 0 bases and J 1 base; bases outside gene matches: 6. CDR3 size: 18 residues. Germline V gene data show CDR1 as LGHNT and CDR2 as FRNRAP. Here the CDR3 reads CASGLVLTTSGSYNEQFF. In nucleotides, the CDR3 is TGTGCTAGTGGTTTGGTACTCACGACTAGCGGGTCCTACAATGAGCAGTTCTTC.